These 20 T cell receptor beta chains originate from one sample sequenced in a study of blood T cell repertoires in COVID-19. Sequencing was performed with immunoSEQ multiplex PCR; in TCRdb, only in-frame clones are kept and a portion is missing. Of 150,000 to 200,000 clones listed, around 85% are singletons. The sample consisted of peripheral blood. These receptors came from a woman older than 75 with acute or convalescent COVID-19.

This chain uses TRBV24-1 with TRBJ2-5, with a tentative D call TRBD2 (6 bases). V dropped 3 bases and J dropped 0 bases, with 16 bases sitting between them. Per germline, CDR1 KGHDR and CDR2 SFDVKD. This CDR3 is built from 17 residues. As DNA, the CDR3 is TGTGCCACCAGTGATCGGGACGGCCGGGGGTACCAAGAGACCCAGTACTTC. Protein sequence: CATSDRDGRGYQETQYF.

This clone appeared a single time. V gene TRBV7-9 combines with J gene TRBJ1-3, with D possibly matching TRBD1 (6 bases). The CDR3 length is 12 residues. The V gene lost 7 bases and the J gene lost 8 bases, with 12 bases spanning the gap. Germline lookup yields CDR1 SEHNR and CDR2 FQNEAQ (reference sequence). The CDR3 region has the DNA TGTGCCAGCATTAACAGGGATGACACCATATATTTT. It translates to CASINRDDTIYF.

The CDR3 coding sequence is TGTGCCAGCAGCTCGGGACAGGGTGGCGAAAAACTGTTTTTT. Its protein is CASSSGQGGEKLFF. This chain connects TRBV7-9 to TRBJ1-4; 9 bases fit TRBD1. The CDR3 runs to 14 residues. The junction had 5 bases not matched to a gene; V was cut back by 4 bases and J by 8 bases. Germline V CDR1 and CDR2: SEHNR, FQNEAQ (reference sequence).

The gene calls are TRBV4-3 and TRBJ1-4; D possibly corresponds to TRBD1 (6 bases). The V gene lost 0 bases and the J gene lost 8 bases, with 19 bases spanning the gap. The germline CDR1 and CDR2 sequences are LGHNA and YSLEER. CDR3 length equals 17 residues. The CDR3 region is CASSQDWGGQGREKLFF. CDR3 nucleotides: TGCGCCAGCAGCCAAGATTGGGGGGGGCAGGGGAGGGAAAAACTGTTTTTT.

The gene calls are TRBV4-1 and TRBJ2-5; 10 nucleotides agree with TRBD2. There are 15 residues in the CDR3. V lost 5 bases, J lost 4 bases, and 7 bases stayed unmatched. The germline CDR1 and CDR2 sequences are MGHRA and YSYEKL. This chain's CDR3 is CASSESGGAGETQYF. The CDR3 DNA is TGCGCCAGCAGCGAGAGCGGGGGGGCCGGAGAGACCCAGTACTTC.

V is TRBV5-1 and J is TRBJ1-2; 9 nucleotides agree with TRBD1. The germline V gene has CDR1 SGHRS and CDR2 YFSETQ. The V and J ends lost 1 base and 4 bases, in that order; junction bases with no gene match: 2. The CDR3 extends over 14 amino acids. The CDR3 sequence is CASSLRQGGYGYTF. CDR3 bases: TGCGCCAGCAGCTTGCGACAGGGGGGCTATGGCTACACCTTC.

This chain links TRBV12-3 or TRBV12-4 with TRBJ1-5, with 10 bases that match TRBD1. The J segment lost 5 bases and the V segment lost 5 bases, leaving 0 bases of the junction unmatched. The CDR3 totals 13 residues. Written as DNA, the CDR3 is TGTGCCAGCAGTGGACAGGGGGATCAGCCCCAGCATTTT. Translation gives CASSGQGDQPQHF.

V gene TRBV6-1 combines with J gene TRBJ2-1; 7 bases agree with TRBD1. The germline V gene has CDR1 MNHNS and CDR2 SASEGT. The CDR3 totals 14 residues. V gave up 2 bases and J gave up 5 bases; unmatched junction bases: 3. CDR3 nucleotide sequence: TGTGCCAGCAGTGAAATCGGGACAGACAATGAGCAGTTCTTC. Translated: CASSEIGTDNEQFF.

The J gene is TRBJ2-3, the V gene TRBV19; tentative D call: TRBD2 (6 bases). The CDR3 runs to 15 residues. The germline CDR1 and CDR2 sequences are LNHDA and SQIVND (reference sequence). V lost 2 bases to trimming and J lost 0 bases, with 9 bases between them. The CDR3 reads CASSILARSTDTQYF. CDR3 sequence (DNA): TGTGCCAGTAGTATACTAGCGCGTAGCACAGATACGCAGTATTTT.

V gene TRBV7-8 combines with J gene TRBJ1-2; possibly TRBD1 for D (6 bases). Germline lookup yields CDR1 SGHVS and CDR2 FQNEAQ. The CDR3 covers 15 residues. Trimming removed 5 bases at V and 4 bases at J, with 17 bases between. The CDR3 DNA is TGTGCCAGCAGCCCTTTAGGGGGGGCAGGCTATGGCTACACCTTC. Translation gives CASSPLGGAGYGYTF.

The genes are TRBV27 and TRBJ1-6; TRBD1 is a possible D gene (5 bases). This CDR3 spans 13 amino acids. The germline gives CDR1 MNHEY, CDR2 SMNVEV (reference sequence). The ends were cut back, 4 bases at V and 8 bases at J, with 9 bases in the middle. CDR3 loop: CASSSGVHSPLHF. In DNA, the CDR3 is TGTGCCAGCAGTTCGGGGGTCCATTCACCCCTCCACTTT.

The V gene is TRBV14, the J gene TRBJ2-7, with TRBD2 as a possible D gene (6 bases). This CDR3 region has 16 residues. Germline V gene data show CDR1 as SGHDN and CDR2 as FVKESK. V shed 4 bases and J shed 5 bases, with 21 bases lying between them. The CDR3 region is CASSPYGGALTHEQYF. In DNA, the CDR3 is TGTGCCAGCAGCCCTTATGGAGGGGCCCTCACCCACGAGCAGTACTTC.

The rearrangement joins TRBV3-1 (or the pseudogene TRBV3-2) to TRBJ2-5; 15 nucleotides line up with TRBD2. The germline CDR1 and CDR2 sequences are LGHDT and YNNKEL (reference sequence). This CDR3 spans 17 amino acids. With V trimmed by 4 bases and J by 5 bases, 8 bases remained unmatched. CDR3 nucleotides: TGTGCCAGCAGCCTGGGACTAGCGGGAGGAGGAGGGGAGACCCAGTACTTC. Protein: CASSLGLAGGGGETQYF.

The rearrangement uses TRBV29-1 and TRBJ1-2; D is unresolved. In germline, CDR1 is SQVTM, CDR2 ANQGSEA. Trimming shortened V by 1 base and J by 3 bases, and 6 bases separated the two germline ends. This CDR3 is built from 12 residues. The DNA of the CDR3 is TGCAGCGTTGAAGCGGTACACTATGGCTACACCTTC. It translates to CSVEAVHYGYTF.

This rearrangement joins TRBV11-3 to TRBJ1-1; D possibly corresponds to TRBD1 (6 bases). The CDR3 has 14 amino acids. Germline loops: CDR1 SGHNT, CDR2 YENEEA. The germline V and J ends were trimmed by 1 base and 5 bases, with 11 bases remaining between them. The CDR3 nucleotides read TGTGCCAGCAGCTTAGCAGGGGAGCGGACTGAAGCTTTCTTT. Translation gives CASSLAGERTEAFF.

This clone was counted between two and nine times. V and J are TRBV28 and TRBJ1-1, with D unclear. The CDR3 runs to 11 residues. The ends were cut back, 3 bases at V and 5 bases at J, with 4 bases in the middle. Germline V gives CDR1 MDHEN, CDR2 SYDVKM. The chain's CDR3 is CASSFGTEAFF. The CDR3 bases are TGTGCCAGCAGTTTCGGGACTGAAGCTTTCTTT. Full variable domain (missing parts from reference TRBV28 and TRBJ1-1): DVKVTQSSRYLVKRTGEKVFLECVQDMDHENMFWYRQDPGLGLRLIYFSYDVKMKEKGDIPEGYSVSREKKERFSLILESASTNQTSMYLCASSFGTEAFFGQGTRLTVV.

The rearrangement links TRBV6-6 to TRBJ1-5; 7 nucleotides align to TRBD1. Germline V gene sequence: CDR1 MNHNY, CDR2 SVGAGI (reference sequence). The CDR3 covers 18 residues. Trimming cost V 5 bases and J 4 bases; bases outside gene matches: 17. Here the CDR3 reads CASSPPASGPGGNQPQHF. In DNA form, the CDR3 reads TGTGCCAGCAGTCCCCCCGCGTCGGGACCAGGGGGAAATCAGCCCCAGCATTTT.

The chain combines TRBV19 with TRBJ2-7; D perhaps matches TRBD2 (6 bases). The CDR3 loop spans 14 amino acids. Trimming cost V 8 bases and J 2 bases, with 16 bases left between them. Germline V lookup: CDR1 LNHDA, CDR2 SQIVND (reference sequence). CDR3 DNA: TGTGCCAGTCAGAAGACGCCGGGGGCCTACGAGCAGTACTTC. Amino acid sequence: CASQKTPGAYEQYF. Full variable domain (missing parts from reference TRBV19 and TRBJ2-7): DGGITQSPKYLFRKEGQNVTLSCEQNLNHDAMYWYRQDPGQGLRLIYYSQIVNDFQKGDIAEGYSVSREKKESFPLTVTSAQKNPTAFYLCASQKTPGAYEQYFGPGTRLTVT.

The V and J genes are TRBV5-1 and TRBJ2-3; D is perhaps TRBD1 (6 bases). The CDR3 extends over 14 amino acids. V was shortened by 2 bases and J by 6 bases, with 13 bases between the two germline ends. The germline V gene has CDR1 SGHRS and CDR2 YFSETQ. CDR3 amino acids: CASSFQGRDDTQYF. The CDR3, as DNA: TGCGCCAGCAGCTTCCAGGGGCGAGACGATACGCAGTATTTT.

This clone was counted a few times. CDR3 loop: CASSLREESEAFF. The CDR3 bases are TGTGCCAGCAGTTTAAGGGAGGAATCTGAAGCTTTCTTT. V usage is TRBV12-3 or TRBV12-4 and J usage is TRBJ1-1; D unclear. This CDR3 region has 13 residues. Trimming removed 2 bases at V and 6 bases at J, with 10 bases between.